The clone carrying this T cell receptor beta chain was picked up a small number of times. The junction had 14 bases not matched to a gene; V was cut back by 7 bases and J by 5 bases. Germline CDR1 reads SGHNT; CDR2 reads YYREEE (reference sequence). The CDR3 has 15 residues. Clones were sequenced by immunoSEQ multiplex PCR, and TCRdb holds only the in-frame ones, with some missing. The profile shows around 30,000 clones, nearly 90% of them singletons. The sample comes from a study of T cell changes during pregnancy in multiple sclerosis. The specimen was CD8+ T cells from peripheral blood mononuclear cells, collected in the second trimester of pregnancy. This receptor was obtained from a female donor with multiple sclerosis, enrolled in a pregnancy study. The chain recombines TRBV5-4 with TRBJ2-5; the match to TRBD2 covers 7 bases. The CDR3 here is CASAPSGRGRETQYF. CDR3 DNA sequence: TGTGCCAGCGCCCCGTCGGGGAGGGGCCGGGAGACCCAGTACTTC.